The TCR beta chain under discussion was sequenced for a study of spatial heterogeneity in lung cancer. On the study more broadly: Alpha-chain detections were consistently fewer than beta-chain detections among the sequences. There were, on average, more than eight raw-read appearances for each unique TCR and UMI combination.

Study-wide results and limits: Resection saw ubiquitous expanded tumor TCRs appear in blood more than follow-up did.

TCRdb reprocessed the 5' RACE reads with MiXCR, giving one entry per CDR3 protein. The data hold roughly 8,500 distinct CDR3 sequences, with 7.8% observed a single time. J gave up 5 bases and V 8 bases, and 7 bases lay outside the gene matches. The CDR3 spans 12 residues. CDR1 is SQVTM and CDR2 is ANQGSEA in the germline V gene. This clonotype was found many times. Its antigen is as yet unknown. The sample's time point: sample taken at primary tumor resection. The input material, whole RNA from tumor, nontumor lung or frozen PBMC, was sequenced unsorted. This chain joins TRBV29-1 and TRBJ2-7; 9 nucleotides match TRBD1. The specimen comprised PBMCs, sampled at surgery. This receptor was taken from a female donor with early-stage non-small cell lung cancer. This CDR3 is CSFPTGGHEQYF. The DNA of the CDR3 is TGCAGCTTCCCGACAGGGGGACACGAGCAGTACTTC.